This TCR beta chain originates from a study of cytomegalovirus exposure and HLA in healthy donors. The germline V gene has CDR1 SGHRS and CDR2 YFSETQ. The CDR3 sequence is 13 residues long. V was pared by 5 bases and J by 3 bases, with 3 bases of the junction left unmatched. PCR used 60 Vbeta primers and 13 Jbeta primers. TCRdb keeps only in-frame clones here, not all; method: immunoSEQ multiplex PCR. The profile shows 150,000 to 200,000 clones, 60% to 80% of them singletons. Study observations and caveats: Fewer N-insertions (relative to the roughly 700-donor mean) were reportedly seen in an Asian-associated ancestry cluster in a later analysis. Published work reported that the classifier diagnosed cytomegalovirus status with high specificity and sensitivity. By a later analysis, the bulk of CMV-associated TCR beta chains appeared HLA-restricted. Several of the most significant clusters appeared, in a later analysis, to be linked to common viral pathogens.

With respect to this clone: Its antigen remains unknown.

The chain recombines TRBV5-1 with TRBJ2-5; 8 nucleotides line up with TRBD1. The sequencing sample was made of PBMCs. This receptor was identified in a middle-aged man in good health and CMV-seropositive. The CDR3 loop reads CASRVDREETQYF. In nucleotides, the CDR3 is TGCGCCAGCAGGGTGGACAGGGAAGAGACCCAGTACTTC.